This TCR beta chain was captured by sequencing in a study of T cell repertoires in cytomegalovirus infection. Turning to the study itself: CMV epitopes that were recently identified and HLA-C-restricted were used alongside well-studied HLA-B-restricted ones. A matching HLA type, together with CMV infection, was signaled by public TCR beta signatures. The study's findings and limits: The study identified carriers of CMV plus the relevant HLA from cumulative public TCR beta family frequency. Dominating the ex vivo response were TCR beta clonotypes that were CMV-specific and HLA-C-restricted.

TCRdb recomputed calls from the reads with MiXCR, one row per CDR3 protein. This table has just under 500,000 distinct CDR3 sequences, around 35% appearing once. Germline V gene lookup returns CDR1 LGHNA and CDR2 YSLEER. This CDR3 is 14 amino acids long. Trimming cost V 0 bases and J 1 base, with 4 bases left between them. In the case of this clonotype: Its cognate antigen is unknown.

V gene TRBV4-3 combines with J gene TRBJ1-5; D ambiguous. The specimen was cultured PBMCs, collected from culture after CMV antigen stimulation. The source of this sequence is a human donor in good health (CMV status not recorded). Some clones in this sample may be carry-over from other donors' samples. For the CDR3, the DNA is TGCGCCAGCAGCCAAGATGGGAGCAATCAGCCCCAGCATTTT. Amino acids: CASSQDGSNQPQHF.